This is a list of T cell receptor beta chains from one sample in a study of a mutant IDH1 vaccine in newly diagnosed glioma. Assay used: immunoSEQ multiplex PCR; TCRdb lists only in-frame clones, some missing. Here the sample spans around 64,000 clones, about 86% being singletons. Specimen: peripheral blood mononuclear cells (PBMCs), collected from a glioma patient treated with radiotherapy, temozolomide or both. The receptor source for this set is a woman aged 18-29 years with glioma. Some clones in this sample may be carry-over from other donors' samples. Each CDR3 is given with its conserved first and last residue.

v_gene,CDR3aa
TRBV5-6,CASSRQFWGTNEKLFF
TRBV6-5,CASRPLGGAKNIQYF
TRBV9,CASSRWTGQGETQYF
TRBV14,CASSPLSSGEQYF
TRBV6-6,CASSERGFYGYTF
TRBV30,CAWGGQKPGNTIYF
TRBV7-7,CASSPSGGTTDTQYF
TRBV12-5,CASGLVISGGLYNEQFF
TRBV7-2,CASSSRKESTDTQYF
TRBV19,CASGRTATNEKLFF
TRBV11-2,CASSLRPSGASEQYF
TRBV4-2,CASSQDLWELEQYF
TRBV7-6,CASSWSGAYEQYF
TRBV6-5,CASSYGGGSSGNTIYF
TRBV30,CAWIWPSGPYDYGYTF
TRBV13,CASSLKAHQETQYF
TRBV27,CASSQVKDEQFF
TRBV5-4,CASSLEQGSGNTEAFF
TRBV5-4,CASSSQAHPNYGYTF
TRBV27,CASSLKGLNPYEQYF
TRBV19,CASSILAGGQPQHF
TRBV25-1,CASSGDSGRADTQYF
TRBV6-1,CASQESEAYEQYF
TRBV5-1,CASSSGLQSSYNEQFF
TRBV6-5,CASSYPWTGRDTQYF
TRBV2,CASSDARYNEQFF
TRBV5-1,CASSPNGGRDYGYTF
TRBV9,CASSVDGEAFF
TRBV29-1,CSVNGGARTDTQYF
TRBV4-3,CASSQDQVGSYEQYF
TRBV25-1,CASSEGDRGEAFF
TRBV5-1,CASSAGSGSLEAFF
TRBV2,CASRGDRDYSPLHF
TRBV5-1,CASSLGGDLYEQYF
TRBV14,CASSLTTGVHEQYF
TRBV7-3,CASSLTQQGAGTEAFF
TRBV13,CASSLTRQGRANQPQHF
TRBV6-1,CASSEALGGQETQYF
TRBV29-1,CSVQGASPNTGELFF
TRBV5-4,CASSLTRVANTGELFF
TRBV25-1,CASSETGDHEQYF
TRBV27,CASSLLDGQDEQYF
TRBV5-1,CASSLSPATGELFF
TRBV29-1,CSVDGTGEGNTIYF